The text below deals with one T cell receptor beta chain. Its target is not known. This sample was included in a study of tissue T cells after allogeneic stem cell transplantation. Sequencing was performed with immunoSEQ multiplex PCR; in TCRdb, only in-frame clones are kept and a portion is missing. The sample holds 8,000 or so clones, 78% seen once. Study findings and constraints: Tissue-detected TCR repertoire was only partly captured by blood and spleen T cells. Shared clones across patients were few; motif clustering revealed tissue-specific shared signatures. TCR repertoires tracked anatomic similarity, regardless of disease or transplant status.

GI sites, liver, skin and spleen were taken after median 9.75 post-mortem hours. CDR1 and CDR2 (germline): SEHNR, FQNEAQ (reference sequence). V gave up 1 base and J gave up 1 base, with 14 bases separating them. The CDR3 length is 18 residues. Sequences were derived from skin, sampled at autopsy. This sequence originates from a male patient at least 60 years old with steroid-refractory graft-versus-host disease after an allogeneic stem cell transplant. Some of these T cells may belong to the graft donor. V is TRBV7-9 and J is TRBJ2-6, with D possibly being TRBD2 (6 bases). Here the CDR3 DNA reads TGTGCCAGCAGCTTAGTGGGGGGAATGCGGTCTGGGGCCAACGTCCTGACTTTC. As protein: CASSLVGGMRSGANVLTF.